This T cell receptor (beta chain) is from a study of blood T cell repertoires in COVID-19. Across the study: Material from acute and convalescent COVID-19 was sourced from the United States, Italy and Spain.

Participants were aged roughly 18 to 89 years from approximately 25 US areas. Participant-reported clinical history was the basis for cohort assignment. Generated by immunoSEQ multiplex PCR, the TCRdb table keeps only in-frame clones and is missing some. Found here are approximately 170,000 clones, roughly 84% of them singletons; the top ten hold roughly 3%. This clonotype was sampled from a woman aged 30 to 39 who had recovered from COVID-19. The sample comprised PBMCs or T cells enriched from blood (not recorded which).

The CDR3 nucleotides are TGTGCCAGCATTCCACAGGGAGCTAATGAAAAACTGTTTTTT. Its protein is CASIPQGANEKLFF. V usage is TRBV6-5 and J usage is TRBJ1-4; D is possibly TRBD1 (6 bases). Germline CDR1 MNHEY, CDR2 SVGAGI. The CDR3 length is 14 residues. V lost 7 bases to trimming and J lost 3 bases, with 12 bases between them.